Detailed here is one T cell receptor (beta chain). The V and J ends lost 9 bases and 0 bases, in that order; junction bases with no gene match: 11. Germline CDR1 SGHTA, CDR2 FQGTGA. The CDR3 has 17 residues. This record comes from a study of blood T cell repertoires in COVID-19. Study overall: PBMCs, B-cell-depleted T cells, or T cells were the source of the cDNA or gDNA that made up the material.

Per the original data handling: Scientists estimated how many nucleated cells there were by amplifying reference gene primers. Assay: immunoSEQ multiplex PCR; the TCRdb copy retains only in-frame clones and omits some. V and J calls and clone size follow that table, whereas D and trimming were derived from the DNA. The sample has about 180,000 clones; approximately 92% are singletons. The chain is built from TRBV7-3 and TRBJ2-3; TRBD2 matches 11 bases. Specimen: PBMCs or T cells enriched from blood (not recorded which). The sequence was collected from a woman in her 40s with acute COVID-19. CDR3 protein: CASSASGGMTSTDTQYF. CDR3 nucleotides: TGTGCCAGTTCAGCTAGCGGGGGGATGACTAGCACAGATACGCAGTATTTT.